Listed here are 17 T cell receptor beta chains from one sample, sequenced in a study of T cells in Graves' hyperthyroidism and ophthalmopathy. RNA transcripts were the template for amplifying TCR beta CDR3 regions. First-round RT-PCR with HTBI primers amplified the TCR CDR3 region. TCRdb reanalysed the multiplex PCR reads using MiXCR and keeps one entry per CDR3 protein. The sample records 700,000 or so distinct CDR3 sequences, 15% to 20% being singletons. The specimen sequenced was blood. The receptors derive from a man younger than 35 with Graves' hyperthyroidism.

There are many counts of this clonotype. The chain uses TRBV12-3 or TRBV12-4 and TRBJ1-1; TRBD1 agrees at 9 bases. The V gene end was trimmed by 6 bases and the J gene end by 6 bases; junction bases not matched to a gene: 11. The CDR3 runs to 15 residues. In DNA form, the CDR3 reads TGTGCCAGCAGGAGACAGGGGGAGCGGGGCGCTGAAGCTTTCTTT. It specifies CASRRQGERGAEAFF.

This clonotype was detected ten times or more. The J gene is TRBJ2-7, the V gene TRBV3-1; D gene uncertain. Trimming removed 3 bases from V and 2 bases from J, with 2 bases in between. This CDR3 has 11 residues. Germline lookup yields CDR1 LGHDT and CDR2 YNNKEL (reference sequence). CDR3 nucleotide sequence: TGTGCCAGCAGCCAGGCCTACGAGCAGTACTTC. This gives the protein CASSQAYEQYF.

This clonotype was recorded many times. The chain employs TRBV7-3 and TRBJ2-1; D gene uncertain. V gave up 0 bases and J gave up 8 bases, with 17 bases separating them. The CDR3 is made up of 16 amino acids. Germline-derived CDR1 and CDR2 are SGHTA and FQGTGA. In DNA, the CDR3 is TGTGCCAGCAGCTTAACCGGCGGTTGGGCCGGCGATGAGCAGTTCTTC. This codes for CASSLTGGWAGDEQFF. The variable domain in full, completed from reference TRBV7-3 and TRBJ2-1, reads GAGVSQTPSNKVTEKGKYVELRCDPISGHTALYWYRQSLGQGPEFLIYFQGTGAADDSGLPNDRFFAVRPEGSVSTLKIQRTERGDSAVYLCASSLTGGWAGDEQFFGPGTRLTVL.

The table lists this clonotype with a few counts. CDR3 protein: CATSTLRYDQPQHF. The CDR3 DNA reads TGTGCCACCAGCACCCTCCGGTACGATCAGCCCCAGCATTTT. The V and J genes are TRBV15 and TRBJ1-5; D is ambiguous. The V gene lost 4 bases and the J gene lost 5 bases, with 12 bases spanning the gap. The germline gives CDR1 LNHNV, CDR2 YYDKDF (reference sequence). The CDR3 covers 14 residues.

Ten or more counts support this clonotype. The gene calls are TRBV20-1 and TRBJ2-3; 12 positions match TRBD2. Per germline, CDR1 DFQATT and CDR2 SNEGSKA (reference sequence). The J segment lost 2 bases and the V segment lost 5 bases, leaving 5 bases of the junction unmatched. The CDR3 loop spans 15 amino acids. CDR3 coding DNA: TGCAGTGCTCGCGGACTAGCGGGAAACACAGATACGCAGTATTTT. Amino acids: CSARGLAGNTDTQYF.

This clonotype was counted at least ten times. CDR3 in amino acids: CSAGPARNEQFF. CDR3 DNA sequence: TGCAGTGCTGGCCCGGCGCGAAATGAGCAGTTCTTC. The rearrangement links TRBV20-1 to TRBJ2-1; D gene ambiguous. CDR1 is DFQATT, CDR2 SNEGSKA, per germline (reference sequence). V lost 5 bases, J lost 7 bases, and 12 bases lay in between. CDR3 length: 12 amino acids.

On this clonotype: It may be a read error: a sequence one base away is much more abundant. This chain links TRBV28 with TRBJ1-5; D unclear. Germline lookup yields CDR1 MDHEN and CDR2 SYDVKM. The V end was cut by 4 bases, the J end by 3 bases, with 13 bases between. The CDR3 extends over 15 amino acids. The CDR3 DNA reads TGTGCCAGCAGTTCCCCCACGGGGATCAATCAGCCCCAGCATTTT. It translates to CASSSPTGINQPQHF.

This clonotype was seen many times. The genes are TRBV2 and TRBJ1-2; D remains ambiguous. CDR3 size: 10 residues. Trimming cost V 8 bases and J 4 bases, with 5 bases left between them. Germline CDR1 and CDR2: SNHLY and FYNNEI. CDR3 DNA: TGTGCCAGCCCGAGCTATGGCTACACCTTC. Its protein product is CASPSYGYTF. Combining the CDR3 with reference TRBV2 and TRBJ1-2 gives the whole variable domain EPEVTQTPSHQVTQMGQEVILRCVPISNHLYFYWYRQILGQKVEFLVSFYNNEISEKSEIFDDQFSVERPDGSNFTLKIRSTKLEDSAMYFCASPSYGYTFGSGTRLTVV.

This rearrangement joins TRBV28 to TRBJ2-3; weak D call: TRBD2 (5 bases). The length of the CDR3 is 15 residues. Germline-derived CDR1 and CDR2 are MDHEN and SYDVKM. V lost 3 bases and J 2 bases, leaving 12 bases between the germline ends. The CDR3 DNA is TGTGCCAGCAGTTTTAAGTTTAGCGACACAGATACGCAGTATTTT. Residues: CASSFKFSDTDTQYF.

The chain is built from TRBV28 and TRBJ2-3, with 8 bases fitting TRBD1. V was clipped by 5 bases and J by 1 base; unmatched bases: 5. This CDR3 is 15 amino acids long. Germline V gene data show CDR1 as MDHEN and CDR2 as SYDVKM. The CDR3: CASSILTGGTDTQYF. The CDR3 region has the DNA TGTGCCAGCAGTATATTGACAGGGGGCACAGATACGCAGTATTTT.

This clonotype was counted only a few times. The CDR3 protein is CSVKGRLSYEQYF. CDR3 coding DNA: TGCAGCGTGAAAGGAAGGTTAAGCTACGAGCAGTACTTC. The chain has TRBV29-1 and TRBJ2-7; D gene uncertain. CDR1 SQVTM and CDR2 ANQGSEA come from the germline V gene. V was shortened by 6 bases and J by 3 bases, with 15 bases between the two germline ends. This CDR3 is 13 amino acids long.

V gene TRBV6-2 or TRBV6-3 combines with J gene TRBJ2-3, with a possible D match to TRBD1 (6 bases). This CDR3 is built from 14 residues. Germline loops: CDR1 MNHEY, CDR2 SVGEGT. V was shortened by 6 bases and J by 2 bases, with 12 bases between the two germline ends. The CDR3, as DNA: TGTGCCAGCAGGCGCGACAGGATCACAGATACGCAGTATTTT. This encodes CASRRDRITDTQYF.

This clonotype was seen once. This chain uses TRBV20-1 with TRBJ2-7, with D unresolved. CDR3 length: 11 amino acids. V lost 8 bases and J lost 1, with 9 bases in between. In germline, CDR1 is DFQATT, CDR2 SNEGSKA (reference sequence). The CDR3 nucleotides read TGCAGTTCGTTAGAGTCCTACGAGCAGTACTTC. Translation: CSSLESYEQYF.

This clonotype was counted many times. This chain joins TRBV7-3 and TRBJ1-2, with no clear D. CDR3 size: 13 residues. Germline loops: CDR1 SGHTA, CDR2 FQGTGA. V dropped 2 bases and J dropped 7 bases, with 11 bases sitting between them. This chain's CDR3 is CASSLGPGSGYTF. The CDR3 region has the DNA TGTGCCAGCAGCTTAGGCCCTGGGTCTGGCTACACCTTC.

The J gene is TRBJ1-1, the V gene TRBV14, with D uncertain. The CDR3 length is 13 residues. CDR1 is SGHDN and CDR2 is FVKESK in the germline V gene. The germline V and J ends were trimmed by 1 base and 9 bases, with 12 bases remaining between them. The CDR3 DNA reads TGTGCCAGCAGCCAAGTTTTGGGCGAAAAAGCTTTCTTT. Amino acids: CASSQVLGEKAFF.

The genes are TRBV5-6 and TRBJ2-7; 7 bases agree with TRBD1. J gave up 4 bases and V 3 bases, and 10 bases lay outside the gene matches. CDR3 size: 15 residues. CDR1 SGHDT and CDR2 YYEEEE come from the germline V gene. CDR3 sequence reads: CASSSADRRHYEQYF. CDR3 nucleotides: TGTGCCAGCAGCTCCGCGGACAGGAGACATTACGAGCAGTACTTC.

This clonotype has more than one count but fewer than ten. This sequence joins TRBV18 and TRBJ2-5; TRBD2 is a possible D gene (5 bases). CDR3 size: 13 residues. CDR1 KGHSH and CDR2 LQKENI come from the germline V gene. V gave up 5 bases and J gave up 2 bases, with 9 bases separating them. CDR3 nucleotides: TGTGCCAGCTCAACGGACTTACAAGAGACCCAGTACTTC. Amino acid sequence: CASSTDLQETQYF.